This entry lists 24 T cell receptor beta chains sequenced from one sample in a study of regulatory T cells in long-lasting Graves disease. Researchers made TCR beta libraries by using iRepertoire HTBI primers and running Arm-PCR on CDR3 regions. TCRdb passed the multiplex PCR reads through MiXCR, listing each CDR3 protein once. The repertoire holds more than 300,000 distinct CDR3 sequences, with around 15% as singletons. Noted time point: newly diagnosed GD, antithyroid drugs for less than 3 months. PBMC-extracted RNA yielded the TCR library. These data are also associated with another study on T cells in Graves' hyperthyroidism and ophthalmopathy.

The sequencing used peripheral blood mononuclear cells (PBMCs), collected at new diagnosis, from a patient treated with antithyroid drugs. These receptors were collected from a woman aged 18-29 years with Graves disease.

This clonotype was detected many times. The chain recombines TRBV12-3 or TRBV12-4 with TRBJ2-4; a weak D match, TRBD2 (5 bases). Deletions cut 1 base from V and 1 base from J, with 11 bases between. The CDR3 consists of 16 residues. The CDR3 protein is CASSLERERAKNIQYF. DNA of the CDR3: TGTGCCAGCAGTTTAGAGAGGGAACGGGCCAAAAACATTCAGTACTTC.

This clonotype has ten or more counts. V gene TRBV13 combines with J gene TRBJ2-1; 9 bases map to TRBD2. This CDR3 region has 17 residues. J lost 6 bases, V lost 5 bases, and 14 bases had no gene match. CDR1 is PRHDT, CDR2 FYEKMQ, per germline (reference sequence). DNA for the CDR3: TGTGCCAGCAGCCCTCCCTGGGGCCTAGCGGGGATCAATGAGCAGTTCTTC. It encodes CASSPPWGLAGINEQFF. The full variable domain, with the rest looked up from reference TRBV13 and TRBJ2-1, is AAGVIQSPRHLIKEKRETATLKCYPIPRHDTVYWYQQGPGQDPQFLISFYEKMQSDKGSIPDRFSAQQFSDYHSELNMSSLELGDSALYFCASSPPWGLAGINEQFFGPGTRLTVL.

This clonotype was seen repeatedly, ten times or more. Given a much more abundant clone one base away, this may be a read error. The chain joins TRBV3-1 to TRBJ2-1, with 8 nucleotides matching TRBD2. The germline V gene encodes CDR1 LGHDT and CDR2 YNNKEL (reference sequence). CDR3 size: 16 residues. The CDR3 spells CANSQEGLAGYNEQFF. The CDR3 nucleotides read TGTGCCAACAGCCAAGAAGGTCTAGCGGGTTACAATGAGCAGTTCTTC.

This clonotype appeared once. It may be a read error: a sequence one base away is much more abundant. The chain is built from TRBV12-3 or TRBV12-4 and TRBJ1-4; perhaps TRBD1 as D (5 bases). This CDR3 is built from 14 residues. CDR3 loop: CACSLTGLNEKLFF. CDR3 nucleotide sequence: TGTGCCTGCAGTTTAACGGGGCTTAATGAAAAACTGTTTTTT.

This clonotype occurred many times. The chain links TRBV5-5 to TRBJ2-3; 16 nucleotides match TRBD2. This CDR3 spans 19 amino acids. Germline V CDR1 and CDR2: SGHKS, YYEKEE (reference sequence). V gave up 1 base and J gave up 1 base; unmatched junction bases: 6. CDR3 region: CASSLSGLAGGHRTDTQYF. CDR3 nucleotides: TGTGCCAGCAGCTTGTCGGGACTAGCGGGAGGGCATCGCACAGATACGCAGTATTTT. Based on the CDR3 plus reference TRBV5-5 and TRBJ2-3, the full variable domain is DAGVTQSPTHLIKTRGQQVTLRCSPISGHKSVSWYQQVLGQGPQFIFQYYEKEERGRGNFPDRFSARQFPNYSSELNVNALLLGDSALYLCASSLSGLAGGHRTDTQYFGPGTRLTVL.

This clonotype was picked up many times. The chain links TRBV3-1 to TRBJ2-3, with D hard to call. From germline, CDR1 is LGHDT and CDR2 YNNKEL (reference sequence). V was clipped by 8 bases and J by 0 bases, with 12 bases between them. This CDR3 spans 14 amino acids. The CDR3 spells CASGEFSSTDTQYF. Written as DNA, the CDR3 is TGTGCCAGCGGAGAATTTTCAAGCACAGATACGCAGTATTTT.

This clonotype was recorded at least ten times. The chain is built from TRBV7-3 and TRBJ2-1, with D unclear. Deletions cut 3 bases from V and 4 bases from J, with 13 bases between. CDR1 is SGHTA and CDR2 is FQGTGA in the germline V gene. The CDR3 is 15 amino acids. CDR3 region: CASSFSPYSYNEQFF. The CDR3 bases are TGTGCCAGCAGCTTCAGTCCCTACTCGTACAATGAGCAGTTCTTC.

This clonotype was seen ten or more times. The J gene is TRBJ2-3, the V gene TRBV5-1, with 7 positions matching TRBD1. V lost 1 base to trimming and J lost 3 bases; unmatched junction nucleotides: 5. In germline, CDR1 is SGHRS, CDR2 YFSETQ. This CDR3 spans 15 amino acids. CDR3 sequence: CASSLTGDRTDTQYF. Written as DNA, the CDR3 is TGCGCCAGCAGCTTGACAGGGGACCGGACAGATACGCAGTATTTT.

In its sample, this clonotype was seen a few times. Just one base apart from a much larger clone, this may be a read error. The V call is TRBV2, the J call TRBJ2-3; D remains ambiguous. Per the germline V gene, CDR1 is SNHLY and CDR2 is FYNNEI. This CDR3 region has 14 residues. The CDR3 spells CAGSESMGLDTQYF. CDR3 coding DNA: TGTGCCGGCAGTGAAAGTATGGGATTAGATACGCAGTATTTT.

The chain links TRBV4-1 to TRBJ1-5, with a possible D match to TRBD1 (6 bases). The V end was cut by 0 bases, the J end by 1 base, with 7 bases between. This CDR3 is built from 15 residues. Germline CDR1 and CDR2: MGHRA and YSYEKL. CDR3 amino acids: CASSQEGASNQPQHF. In DNA form, the CDR3 reads TGCGCCAGCAGCCAAGAGGGGGCAAGCAATCAGCCCCAGCATTTT.

This clonotype came up a few times. One junction end does not reproduce the germline sequence, and a read error may be involved. V and J are TRBV7-7 and TRBJ2-5; TRBD1 might be the D (6 bases). The CDR3 runs to 14 residues. CDR1 SSHAT and CDR2 FNYEAQ come from the germline V gene (reference sequence). The CDR3 protein is CASSPMDSRETQYF. The CDR3, as DNA: TGTGCTAGCAGCCCAATGGACAGCCGGGAGACCCAGTACTTC.

Ten or more counts support this clonotype. V gene TRBV30 combines with J gene TRBJ2-1, with 9 nucleotides matching TRBD2. Germline-derived CDR1 and CDR2 are GTSNPN and SVGIG (reference sequence). The CDR3 covers 15 residues. V was pared by 4 bases and J by 1 base, with 5 bases of the junction left unmatched. DNA of the CDR3: TGTGCCTGGAAGCTAGCGGGGAGATCCTACAATGAGCAGTTCTTC. Protein sequence: CAWKLAGRSYNEQFF.

In the case of this clonotype: A much larger clone lies a single base off, so this may be a read error. The CDR3 loop reads CASSLGDRGSQSQHF. In DNA, the CDR3 is TGTGCCAGCAGCCTTGGGGACAGGGGCAGTCAGTCCCAGCATTTT. The chain employs TRBV5-5 and TRBJ1-5, with 10 bases fitting TRBD1. The germline V gene encodes CDR1 SGHKS and CDR2 YYEKEE (reference sequence). The CDR3 spans 15 residues.

This chain links TRBV7-9 with TRBJ2-6, with D perhaps being TRBD1 or TRBD2 (6 bases each). V was shortened by 2 bases and J by 0 bases, with 14 bases between the two germline ends. The CDR3 has 18 amino acids. Germline V lookup: CDR1 SEHNR, CDR2 FQNEAQ (reference sequence). CDR3: CASSLLGGPRSGANVLTF. CDR3 bases: TGTGCCAGCAGCTTACTGGGGGGCCCTCGCTCTGGGGCCAACGTCCTGACTTTC.

This sequence joins TRBV2 and TRBJ1-5; D not resolved. V dropped 4 bases and J dropped 12 bases, with 13 bases sitting between them. Germline V gene sequence: CDR1 SNHLY, CDR2 FYNNEI. This CDR3 region has 12 residues. The CDR3 region has the DNA TGTGCCAGCAGTGCGGCCAGCCAACTCCAGCATTTT. The encoded protein is CASSAASQLQHF.

In this sample, this clonotype turned up many times. The chain uses TRBV27 and TRBJ2-4; TRBD1 matches 7 bases. Germline CDR1 is MNHEY and CDR2 is SMNVEV (reference sequence). The CDR3 totals 18 residues. V lost 3 bases and J lost 0; bases outside the gene matches: 11. The CDR3 nucleotides are TGTGCCAGCAGTTTGCGACCCAGGGACAGAGGAGCCAAAAACATTCAGTACTTC. Its translation is CASSLRPRDRGAKNIQYF.

The table lists this clonotype with many counts. The J gene is TRBJ2-3, the V gene TRBV5-1, with 7 bases lining up with TRBD2. Germline trimming cut 1 base from V and 4 bases from J; bases unmatched to any gene: 6. CDR3 length: 15 amino acids. Per the germline V gene, CDR1 is SGHRS and CDR2 is YFSETQ. The CDR3 region has the DNA TGCGCCAGCAGCTTGCCAGCGGGACGGGCAGATACGCAGTATTTT. Protein: CASSLPAGRADTQYF.

There are many counts of this clonotype. The genes are TRBV5-1 and TRBJ2-1; D may match TRBD1 or TRBD2 (5 bases each). The germline V gene encodes CDR1 SGHRS and CDR2 YFSETQ. This CDR3 is 13 amino acids long. Trimming stripped 4 bases from V and 6 bases from J, with 11 bases between. CDR3 sequence (DNA): TGCGCCAGCAGCCCAGGGACCATCAATGAGCAGTTCTTC. Amino acids: CASSPGTINEQFF.

This clonotype turned up a few times. The J gene is TRBJ2-1, the V gene TRBV10-2; 12 nucleotides match TRBD1. Germline assignment: CDR1 WSHSY and CDR2 SAAADI. V shed 8 bases, J shed 6 bases, and the junction held 5 bases outside the gene matches. There are 14 residues in the CDR3. As DNA, the CDR3 is TGCGCCAGCTGCGGGACAGGGGGCCTCAATGAGCAGTTCTTC. This codes for CASCGTGGLNEQFF.

This chain uses TRBV29-1 with TRBJ1-2; D is unresolved. Trimming removed 3 bases at V and 4 bases at J, with 12 bases between. The length of the CDR3 is 13 residues. Germline assignment: CDR1 SQVTM and CDR2 ANQGSEA. CDR3 sequence: CSVDSFNSYGYTF. In nucleotides, the CDR3 is TGCAGCGTTGATAGTTTCAACTCCTATGGCTACACCTTC.

This clonotype appeared many times. The chain has TRBV3-1 and TRBJ2-3; 8 nucleotides agree with TRBD2. CDR3 length: 16 amino acids. Trimming took 4 bases from V and 2 from J; bases not matched to a gene: 8. Looked up from germline, CDR1 is LGHDT and CDR2 is YNNKEL (reference sequence). In nucleotides, the CDR3 is TGTGCCAGCAGCCTCAAGCGGGGGCCTAACACAGATACGCAGTATTTT. It is translated as CASSLKRGPNTDTQYF.

CDR3 region: CASRARGVFSTDTQYF. The CDR3 DNA is TGTGCCTCTCGGGCTCGGGGGGTCTTTAGCACAGATACGCAGTATTTT. The V and J genes are TRBV6-2 or TRBV6-3 and TRBJ2-3; 7 bases are a match to TRBD2. V was clipped by 11 bases and J by 0 bases; unmatched bases: 14. CDR3 size: 16 residues. The germline V gene encodes CDR1 MNHEY and CDR2 SVGEGT.

This clonotype was detected ten times or more. The chain employs TRBV3-1 and TRBJ2-7; no definite D call. Germline loops: CDR1 LGHDT, CDR2 YNNKEL (reference sequence). The CDR3 consists of 12 residues. Trimming left V 1 base short and J 10 bases short, with 11 bases between. CDR3 sequence reads: CASSQGVGGQYF. CDR3 nucleotide sequence: TGTGCCAGCAGCCAAGGGGTGGGCGGCCAGTACTTC.

The sample holds many counts of this clonotype. The J gene is TRBJ2-7, the V gene TRBV10-3, with D possibly matching TRBD2 (5 bases). Trimming stripped 8 bases from V and 5 bases from J, with 16 bases between. The CDR3 is made up of 13 amino acids. Germline CDR1 and CDR2: ENHRY and SYGVKD. This CDR3 is CAISNSPEDEQYF. Here the CDR3 DNA reads TGTGCCATCTCAAACAGTCCGGAGGACGAGCAGTACTTC.